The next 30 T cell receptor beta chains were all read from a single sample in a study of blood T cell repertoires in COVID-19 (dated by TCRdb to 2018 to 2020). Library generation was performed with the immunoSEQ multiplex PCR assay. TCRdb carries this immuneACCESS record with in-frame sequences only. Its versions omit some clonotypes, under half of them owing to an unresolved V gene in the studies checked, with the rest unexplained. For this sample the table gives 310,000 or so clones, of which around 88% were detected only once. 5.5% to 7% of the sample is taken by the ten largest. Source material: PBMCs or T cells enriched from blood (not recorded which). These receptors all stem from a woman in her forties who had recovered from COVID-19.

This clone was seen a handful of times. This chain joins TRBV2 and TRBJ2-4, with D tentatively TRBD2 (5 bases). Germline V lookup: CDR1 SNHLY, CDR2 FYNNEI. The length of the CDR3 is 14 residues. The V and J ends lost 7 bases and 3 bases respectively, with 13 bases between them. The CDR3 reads CASKPGSGKNIQYF. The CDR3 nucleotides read TGTGCCAGCAAGCCGGGATCAGGCAAAAACATTCAGTACTTC.

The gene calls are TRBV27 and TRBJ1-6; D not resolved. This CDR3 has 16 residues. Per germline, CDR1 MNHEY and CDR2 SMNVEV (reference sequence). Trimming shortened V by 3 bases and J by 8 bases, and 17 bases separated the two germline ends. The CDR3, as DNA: TGTGCCAGCAGTTTCCAGACTCCGGAAAGCTATTCACCCCTCCACTTT. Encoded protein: CASSFQTPESYSPLHF.

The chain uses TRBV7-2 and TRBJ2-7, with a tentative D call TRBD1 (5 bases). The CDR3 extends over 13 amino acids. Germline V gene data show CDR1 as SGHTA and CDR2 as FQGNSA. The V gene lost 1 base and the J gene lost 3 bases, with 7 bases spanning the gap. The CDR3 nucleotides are TGTGCCAGCAGCTTAGGACAGTTCTACGAGCAGTACTTC. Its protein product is CASSLGQFYEQYF.

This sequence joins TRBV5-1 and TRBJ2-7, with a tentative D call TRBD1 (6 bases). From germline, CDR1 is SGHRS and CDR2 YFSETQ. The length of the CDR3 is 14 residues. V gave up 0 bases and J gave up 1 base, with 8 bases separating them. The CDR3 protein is CASSLATGSYEQYF. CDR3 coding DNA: TGCGCCAGCAGCTTGGCGACAGGTTCCTACGAGCAGTACTTC.

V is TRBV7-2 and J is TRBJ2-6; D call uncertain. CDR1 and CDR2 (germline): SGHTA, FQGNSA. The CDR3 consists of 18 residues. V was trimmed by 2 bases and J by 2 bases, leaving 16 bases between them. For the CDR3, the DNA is TGTGCCAGCAGCTTATATGCCTGGAGTGGCACTGGGGCCAACGTCCTGACTTTC. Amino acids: CASSLYAWSGTGANVLTF.

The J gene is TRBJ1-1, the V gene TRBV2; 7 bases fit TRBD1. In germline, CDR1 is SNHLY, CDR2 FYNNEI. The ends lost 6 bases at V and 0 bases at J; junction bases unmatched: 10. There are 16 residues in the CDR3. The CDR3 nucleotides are TGTGCCAGCAGCCCTCTGGGGGGACAGTTGAACACTGAAGCTTTCTTT. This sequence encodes CASSPLGGQLNTEAFF.

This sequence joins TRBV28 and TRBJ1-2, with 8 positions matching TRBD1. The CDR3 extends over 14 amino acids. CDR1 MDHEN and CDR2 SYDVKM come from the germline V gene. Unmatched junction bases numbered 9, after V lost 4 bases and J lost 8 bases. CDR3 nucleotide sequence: TGTGCCAGCAGTTCCCCGGGACAGGCCTTCGGCTACACCTTC. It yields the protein CASSSPGQAFGYTF.

The CDR3 reads CASSRPGVGEQYF. The CDR3 bases are TGTGCCAGCAGTCGACCAGGGGTGGGGGAGCAGTACTTC. This chain connects TRBV28 to TRBJ2-7; a weak D match, TRBD1 (6 bases). The CDR3 length is 13 residues. Trimming cost V 5 bases and J 7 bases, with 15 bases left between them. Per the germline V gene, CDR1 is MDHEN and CDR2 is SYDVKM.

The CDR3 loop reads CASSLVGVSTEAFF. The CDR3 DNA sequence: TGTGCCAGCAGTCTCGTCGGGGTGAGCACTGAAGCTTTCTTT. The genes are TRBV6-6 and TRBJ1-1; no clear D. Looked up from germline, CDR1 is MNHNY and CDR2 is SVGAGI (reference sequence). CDR3 length: 14 residues. The V gene lost 5 bases and the J gene lost 4 bases, with 14 bases spanning the gap.

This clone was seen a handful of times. For the CDR3, the DNA is TGTGCCATCAGTGAGTCGGAGGCGGGGAGCTACGAGCAGTACTTC. Protein product: CAISESEAGSYEQYF. The chain links TRBV10-3 to TRBJ2-7; D might be TRBD2 (6 bases). The germline CDR1 and CDR2 sequences are ENHRY and SYGVKD. The V gene lost 0 bases and the J gene lost 3 bases, with 12 bases spanning the gap. The CDR3 length is 15 residues.

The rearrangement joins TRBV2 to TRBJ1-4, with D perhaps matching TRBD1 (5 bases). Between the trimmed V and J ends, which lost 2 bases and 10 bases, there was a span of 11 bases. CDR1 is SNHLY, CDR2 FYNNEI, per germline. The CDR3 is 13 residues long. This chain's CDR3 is CASSELGGGKLFF. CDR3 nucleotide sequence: TGTGCCAGCAGTGAACTGGGCGGGGGAAAACTGTTTTTT.

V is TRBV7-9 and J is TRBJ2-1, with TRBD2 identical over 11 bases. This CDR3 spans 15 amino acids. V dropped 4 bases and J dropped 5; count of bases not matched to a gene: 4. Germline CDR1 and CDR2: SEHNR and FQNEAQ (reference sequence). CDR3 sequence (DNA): TGTGCCAGCAGCTCACTAGCGGGAGTGGACAATGAGCAGTTCTTC. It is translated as CASSSLAGVDNEQFF.

CDR3 sequence: CASSSTYEQFF. The CDR3 DNA reads as TGTGCCAGCAGTTCGACATATGAGCAGTTCTTC. The chain combines TRBV12-3 or TRBV12-4 with TRBJ2-1; unclear D gene. V lost 4 bases, J lost 8 bases, and 6 bases lay in between. This CDR3 spans 11 amino acids.

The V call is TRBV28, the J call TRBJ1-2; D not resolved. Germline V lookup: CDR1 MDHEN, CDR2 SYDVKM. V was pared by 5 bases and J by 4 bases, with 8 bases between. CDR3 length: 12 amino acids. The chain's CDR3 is CASSTLTYGYTF. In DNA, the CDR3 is TGTGCCAGCAGTACTCTTACCTATGGCTACACCTTC.

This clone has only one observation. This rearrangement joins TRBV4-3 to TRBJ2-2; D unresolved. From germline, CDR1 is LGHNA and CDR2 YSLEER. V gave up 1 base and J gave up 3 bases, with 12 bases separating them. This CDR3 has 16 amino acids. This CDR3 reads CASSQGFEEDTGELFF. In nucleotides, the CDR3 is TGCGCCAGCAGCCAAGGTTTTGAGGAAGACACCGGGGAGCTGTTTTTT.

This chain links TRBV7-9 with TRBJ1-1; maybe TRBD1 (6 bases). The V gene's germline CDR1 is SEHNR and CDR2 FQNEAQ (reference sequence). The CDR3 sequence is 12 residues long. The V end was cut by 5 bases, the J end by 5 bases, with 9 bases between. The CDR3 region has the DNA TGTGCCAGCAGCACCACAGGGACTGAAGCTTTCTTT. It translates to CASSTTGTEAFF.

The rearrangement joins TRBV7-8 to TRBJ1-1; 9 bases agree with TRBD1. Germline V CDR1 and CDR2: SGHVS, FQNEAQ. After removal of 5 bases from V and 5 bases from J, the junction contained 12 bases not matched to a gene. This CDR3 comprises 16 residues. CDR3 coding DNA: TGTGCCAGCAGCCAAGGAACAGGGGGCGCCGGTACTGAAGCTTTCTTT. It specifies CASSQGTGGAGTEAFF.

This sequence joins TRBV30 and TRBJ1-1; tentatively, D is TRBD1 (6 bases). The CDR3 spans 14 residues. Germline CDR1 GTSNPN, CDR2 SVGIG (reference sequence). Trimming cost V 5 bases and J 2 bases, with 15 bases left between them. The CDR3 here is CAWCWGGRNTEAFF. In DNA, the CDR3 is TGTGCCTGGTGTTGGGGGGGGCGAAACACTGAAGCTTTCTTT. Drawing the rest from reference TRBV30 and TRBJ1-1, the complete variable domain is SQTIHQWPATLVQPVGSPLSLECTVEGTSNPNLYWYRQAAGRGLQLLFYSVGIGQISSEVPQNLSASRPQDRQFILSSKKLLLSDSGFYLCAWCWGGRNTEAFFGQGTRLTVV.

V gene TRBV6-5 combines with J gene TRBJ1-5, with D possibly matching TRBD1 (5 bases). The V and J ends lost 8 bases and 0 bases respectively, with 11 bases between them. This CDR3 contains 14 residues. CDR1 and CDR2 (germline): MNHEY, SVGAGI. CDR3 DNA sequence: TGTGCCAGCCTTGACAGCCATAGCAATCAGCCCCAGCATTTT. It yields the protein CASLDSHSNQPQHF.

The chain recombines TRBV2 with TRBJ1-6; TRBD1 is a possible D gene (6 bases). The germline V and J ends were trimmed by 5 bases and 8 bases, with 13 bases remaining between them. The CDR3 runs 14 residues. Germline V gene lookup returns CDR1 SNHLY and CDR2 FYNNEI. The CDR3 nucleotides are TGTGCCAGCAGTCCCCAGGGGAGAGATTCACCCCTCCACTTT. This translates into CASSPQGRDSPLHF.

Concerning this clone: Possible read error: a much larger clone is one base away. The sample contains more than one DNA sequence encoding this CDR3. The CDR3 is CASSLQGYNEQFF. CDR3 bases: TGTGCCAGCAGCTTACAGGGTTACAATGAGCAGTTCTTC. This chain links TRBV7-8 with TRBJ2-1; tentative D call: TRBD1 (5 bases). The CDR3 totals 13 residues. V lost 2 bases, J lost 4 bases, and 6 bases lay in between. The V gene's germline CDR1 is SGHVS and CDR2 FQNEAQ. Combining the CDR3 with reference TRBV7-8 and TRBJ2-1 gives the whole variable domain GAGVSQSPRYKVAKRGQDVALRCDPISGHVSLFWYQQALGQGPEFLTYFQNEAQLDKSGLPSDRFFAERPEGSVSTLKIQRTQQEDSAVYLCASSLQGYNEQFFGPGTRLTVL.

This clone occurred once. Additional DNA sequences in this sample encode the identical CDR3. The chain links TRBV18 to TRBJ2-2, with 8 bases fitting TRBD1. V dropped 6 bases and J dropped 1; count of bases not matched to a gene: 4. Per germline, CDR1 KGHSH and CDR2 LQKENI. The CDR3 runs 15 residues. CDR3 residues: CASSPGQGNTGELFF. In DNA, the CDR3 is TGTGCCAGCTCGCCTGGACAGGGGAACACCGGGGAGCTGTTTTTT.

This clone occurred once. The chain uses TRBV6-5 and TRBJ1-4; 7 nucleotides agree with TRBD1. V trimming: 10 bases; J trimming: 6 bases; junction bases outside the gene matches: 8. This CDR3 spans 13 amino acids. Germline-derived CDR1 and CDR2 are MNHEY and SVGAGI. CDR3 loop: CAIRTGGDEKLFF. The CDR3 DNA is TGTGCCATACGGACAGGAGGGGATGAAAAACTGTTTTTT.

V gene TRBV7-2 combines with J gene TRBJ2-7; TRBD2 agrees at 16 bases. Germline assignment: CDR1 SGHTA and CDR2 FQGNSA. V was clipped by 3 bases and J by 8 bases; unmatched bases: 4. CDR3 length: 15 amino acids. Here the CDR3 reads CASSLGLAGGVKQYF. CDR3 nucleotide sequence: TGTGCCAGCAGCTTGGGACTAGCGGGAGGGGTAAAGCAGTACTTC.

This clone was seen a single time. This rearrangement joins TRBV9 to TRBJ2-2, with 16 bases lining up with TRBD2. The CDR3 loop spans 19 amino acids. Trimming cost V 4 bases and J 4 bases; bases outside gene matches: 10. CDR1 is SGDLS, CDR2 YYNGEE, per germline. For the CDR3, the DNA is TGTGCCAGCAGCCCCCTGGGGACTAGCGGGAGGGCCTTCACCGGGGAGCTGTTTTTT. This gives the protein CASSPLGTSGRAFTGELFF. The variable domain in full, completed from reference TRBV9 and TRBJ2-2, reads DSGVTQTPKHLITATGQRVTLRCSPRSGDLSVYWYQQSLDQGLQFLIQYYNGEERAKGNILERFSAQQFPDLHSELNLSSLELGDSALYFCASSPLGTSGRAFTGELFFGEGSRLTVL.

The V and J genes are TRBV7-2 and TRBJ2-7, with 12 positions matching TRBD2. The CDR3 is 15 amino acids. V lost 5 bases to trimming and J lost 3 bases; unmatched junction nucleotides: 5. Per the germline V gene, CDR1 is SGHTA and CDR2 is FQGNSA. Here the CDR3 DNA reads TGTGCCAGCAGCCAGGGACTAGCGGGTATCTACGAGCAGTACTTC. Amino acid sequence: CASSQGLAGIYEQYF.

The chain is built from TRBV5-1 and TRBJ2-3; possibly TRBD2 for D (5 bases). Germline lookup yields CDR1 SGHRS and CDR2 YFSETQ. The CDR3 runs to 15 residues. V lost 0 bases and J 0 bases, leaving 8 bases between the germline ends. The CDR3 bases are TGCGCCAGCAGCTTGGGTCAGCGGAGCACAGATACGCAGTATTTT. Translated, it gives CASSLGQRSTDTQYF.

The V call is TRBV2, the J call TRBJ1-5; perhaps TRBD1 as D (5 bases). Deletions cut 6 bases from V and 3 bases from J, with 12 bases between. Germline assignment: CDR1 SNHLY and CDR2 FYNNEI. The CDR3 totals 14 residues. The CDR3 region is CASSGDRNNQPQHF. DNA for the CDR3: TGTGCCAGCAGCGGTGACAGAAACAATCAGCCCCAGCATTTT.

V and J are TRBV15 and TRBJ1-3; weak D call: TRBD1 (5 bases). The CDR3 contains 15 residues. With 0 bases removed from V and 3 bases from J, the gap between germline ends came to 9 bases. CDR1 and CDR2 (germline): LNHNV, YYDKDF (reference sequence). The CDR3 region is CATSRDLGLGNTIYF. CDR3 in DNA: TGTGCCACCAGCAGAGATCTGGGGCTTGGAAACACCATATATTTT.

The CDR3 DNA is TGTGCCAGCGAGGAGAGTGTTACGAGGCGGCAGTACTTC. Translated: CASEESVTRRQYF. This chain connects TRBV7-2 to TRBJ2-7; the D is unclear. Germline-derived CDR1 and CDR2 are SGHTA and FQGNSA. This CDR3 is built from 13 residues. V was pared by 8 bases and J by 9 bases, with 20 bases between.